Given below is one T cell receptor beta chain in context. Its antigen remains unidentified. The sample originates from a study of shared clonotypes between healthy human individuals. Study background: Each donor's CD4 naive and CD4 memory cells filled three plates apiece, CD8 naive two, and CD8 memory one.

The CDR3 spans 17 residues. CDR1 and CDR2 (germline): MDHEN, SYDVKM. Trimming cost V 4 bases and J 4 bases, with 22 bases left between them. Naive CD8 cells lacked CD45RO and underwent positive selection for CCR7, leaving out terminally differentiated effector memory CD45RA+ cells. All donors were healthy HIV-negative adults lacking recent acute infections or vaccinations. In replicate PCRs of sorted subsets, 150 to 200 ng DNA, roughly 27,000 T cell genomes, was used. Generated by immunoSEQ multiplex PCR, the TCRdb table keeps only in-frame clones and is missing some. The table has some 2.1 million clones, approximately 95% seen once. Study-wide findings and caveats: Only blood samples were collected, and tissue repertoires likely differ.

The source is a man between 18 and 29 years old in good health. The chain couples TRBV28 to TRBJ2-5, with D possibly TRBD1 on 6 matching bases. The sample consisted of naive CD8+ T cells sorted from blood. CDR3 sequence (DNA): TGTGCCAGCAGTTACCCGGCGCAGGGGACCAGGGGAGAGACCCAGTACTTC. It encodes CASSYPAQGTRGETQYF.